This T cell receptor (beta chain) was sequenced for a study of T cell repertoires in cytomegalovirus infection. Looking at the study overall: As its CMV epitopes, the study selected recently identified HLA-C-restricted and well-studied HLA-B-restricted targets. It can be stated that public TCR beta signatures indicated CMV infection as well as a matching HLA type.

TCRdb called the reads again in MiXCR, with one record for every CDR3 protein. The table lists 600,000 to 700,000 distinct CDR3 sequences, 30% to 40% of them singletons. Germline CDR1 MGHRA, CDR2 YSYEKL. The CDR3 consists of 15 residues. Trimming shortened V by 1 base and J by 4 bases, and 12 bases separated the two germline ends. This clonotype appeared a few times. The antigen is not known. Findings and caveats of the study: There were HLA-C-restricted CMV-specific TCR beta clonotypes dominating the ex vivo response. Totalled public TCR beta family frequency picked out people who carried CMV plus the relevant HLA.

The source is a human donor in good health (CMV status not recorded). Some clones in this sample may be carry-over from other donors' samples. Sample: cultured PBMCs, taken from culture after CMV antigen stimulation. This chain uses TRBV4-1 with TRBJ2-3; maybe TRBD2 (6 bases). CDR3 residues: CASSQVERVADTQYF. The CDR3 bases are TGCGCCAGCAGCCAAGTTGAGCGGGTTGCAGATACGCAGTATTTT.